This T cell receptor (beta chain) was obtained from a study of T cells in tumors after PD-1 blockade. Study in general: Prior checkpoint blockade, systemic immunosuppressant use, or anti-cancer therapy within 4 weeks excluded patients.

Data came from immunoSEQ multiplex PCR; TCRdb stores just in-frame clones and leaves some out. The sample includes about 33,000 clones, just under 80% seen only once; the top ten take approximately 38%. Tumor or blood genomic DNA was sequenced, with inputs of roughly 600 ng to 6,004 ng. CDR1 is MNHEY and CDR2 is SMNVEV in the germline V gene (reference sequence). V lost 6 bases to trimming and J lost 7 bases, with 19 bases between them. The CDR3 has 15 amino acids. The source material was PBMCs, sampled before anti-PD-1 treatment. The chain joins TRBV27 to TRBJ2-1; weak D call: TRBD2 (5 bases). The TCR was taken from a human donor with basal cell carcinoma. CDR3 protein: CASRSRAGAGNEQFF. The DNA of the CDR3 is TGTGCCAGCAGATCGCGGGCAGGTGCTGGTAATGAGCAGTTCTTC.